One and the same sample provided the 26 T cell receptor beta chains below, sequenced in a study of blood T cell repertoires in COVID-19. Measured with immunoSEQ multiplex PCR; TCRdb has only the in-frame clones, and not every one. The top ten hold approximately 4.1% of the sample, which has 110,000 to 150,000 clones, 75% to 85% seen once. Input material: peripheral blood. All receptors derive from a woman older than 75 with acute or convalescent COVID-19.

The chain employs TRBV2 and TRBJ1-1; TRBD1 aligns across 7 bases. CDR3 length: 13 amino acids. The germline CDR1 and CDR2 sequences are SNHLY and FYNNEI. The V segment lost 4 bases and the J segment 4 bases; nucleotides outside the gene matches: 3. The CDR3 nucleotides read TGTGCCAGCAGTGTGCGACAGGGCACTGAAGCTTTCTTT. Its protein is CASSVRQGTEAFF.

Regarding this clone: Other nucleotide sequences from this sample produce the same CDR3. The chain joins TRBV3-1 (or the pseudogene TRBV3-2) to TRBJ1-2, with unresolved D. Trimming pared 1 base from V and 4 bases from J, leaving 7 bases between. Germline V gene sequence: CDR1 LGHDT, CDR2 YNNKEL (reference sequence). The CDR3 contains 13 residues. The CDR3 region is CASSQAGIYGYTF. CDR3 sequence (DNA): TGTGCCAGCAGCCAAGCGGGAATCTATGGCTACACCTTC.

A few counts support this clone. The rearrangement uses TRBV4-1 and TRBJ2-7, with TRBD1 matching 9 bases. CDR3 size: 15 residues. Germline-derived CDR1 and CDR2 are MGHRA and YSYEKL. The ends lost 1 base at V and 5 bases at J; junction bases unmatched: 6. This CDR3 reads CASSQAQGAVDEQYF. DNA for the CDR3: TGCGCCAGCAGCCAAGCACAGGGGGCTGTGGACGAGCAGTACTTC.

This chain links TRBV3-1 (or the pseudogene TRBV3-2) with TRBJ1-6; D call uncertain. The germline V gene encodes CDR1 LGHDT and CDR2 YNNKEL (reference sequence). The CDR3 consists of 13 residues. The V and J ends lost 5 bases and 7 bases respectively, with 9 bases between them. CDR3 nucleotides: TGTGCCAGCAGCTACGCGGGAAATTCACCCCTCCACTTT. Residues: CASSYAGNSPLHF.

This clone was seen only a few times. CDR3 sequence: CASSQVPAGGLGETQYF. The CDR3, as DNA: TGCGCCAGCAGCCAAGTCCCCGCGGGGGGCCTAGGAGAGACCCAGTACTTC. The J gene is TRBJ2-5, the V gene TRBV4-1, with 8 bases identical to TRBD2. The V segment lost 1 base and the J segment 4 bases; nucleotides outside the gene matches: 11. Germline CDR1 reads MGHRA; CDR2 reads YSYEKL. The CDR3 is 17 residues long.

This clone was detected only once. V is TRBV6-2 or TRBV6-3 and J is TRBJ1-1, with D possibly TRBD1 on 6 matching bases. CDR1 and CDR2 from the germline V gene are MNHEY and SVGEGT. Trimming removed 2 bases from V and 4 bases from J, with 17 bases in between. There are 16 residues in the CDR3. The CDR3: CASSYGTGRSGTEAFF. The CDR3 region has the DNA TGTGCCAGCAGTTACGGAACAGGGCGGTCGGGCACTGAAGCTTTCTTT.

This chain connects TRBV7-2 to TRBJ2-2; D not certain. V lost 1 base, J lost 2 bases, and 5 bases lay in between. Germline V CDR1 and CDR2: SGHTA, FQGNSA. CDR3 length: 14 amino acids. CDR3 in amino acids: CASSLGLNTGELFF. The DNA for the CDR3 is TGTGCCAGCAGCTTAGGACTTAACACCGGGGAGCTGTTTTTT.

The chain employs TRBV6-2 or TRBV6-3 and TRBJ2-1; D is unresolved. Germline CDR1 reads MNHEY; CDR2 reads SVGEGT. Trimming took off 2 bases at V and 4 bases at J, with 6 bases between the two ends. CDR3 size: 13 residues. This CDR3 is CASSYGPYNEQFF. The CDR3 bases are TGTGCCAGCAGTTACGGGCCTTACAATGAGCAGTTCTTC.

In DNA, the CDR3 is TGTGCCAGCAGCTTGGCAGGCAGGATGTATCAAGGGGATGAAAAACTGTTTTTT. Its translation: CASSLAGRMYQGDEKLFF. This chain links TRBV5-6 with TRBJ1-4, with D possibly TRBD1 on 5 matching bases. V was clipped by 0 bases and J by 6 bases, with 21 bases between them. There are 18 residues in the CDR3. CDR1 and CDR2 from the germline V gene are SGHDT and YYEEEE.

The chain is built from TRBV30 and TRBJ2-3; TRBD2 is a possible D gene (6 bases). The CDR3 totals 12 residues. CDR1 GTSNPN and CDR2 SVGIG come from the germline V gene (reference sequence). V was trimmed by 5 bases and J by 7 bases, leaving 13 bases between them. CDR3 residues: CAWEAGGYTQYF. CDR3 coding DNA: TGTGCCTGGGAAGCCGGGGGTTATACGCAGTATTTT.

This chain links TRBV7-8 with TRBJ2-4, with 10 bases fitting TRBD1. CDR1 and CDR2 from the germline V gene are SGHVS and FQNEAQ. This CDR3 is 16 amino acids long. Trimming removed 5 bases from V and 3 bases from J; junction bases left unmatched: 7. As DNA, the CDR3 is TGTGCCAGCAGCGAAAGGACAGGGGGAGGCAAAAACATTCAGTACTTC. This encodes CASSERTGGGKNIQYF.

The V call is TRBV21-1, the J call TRBJ1-5. TRBV21-1 counts as a pseudogene. The CDR3 is 16 amino acids. The CDR3 region is CAVLIGTDRGNQPQHF. The CDR3 region has the DNA TGTGCCGTCTTGATCGGGACGGACCGGGGGAATCAGCCCCAGCATTTT.

V gene TRBV18 combines with J gene TRBJ2-3; tentatively, D is TRBD2 (6 bases). Trimming took 0 bases from V and 4 from J, leaving 17 bases between them. Germline CDR1 is KGHSH and CDR2 is LQKENI. This CDR3 is built from 17 residues. As DNA, the CDR3 is TGTGCCAGCTCACCACCGGAAGCGGCGGGGTGGGCAGATACGCAGTATTTT. Translation: CASSPPEAAGWADTQYF.

The chain has TRBV11-1 and TRBJ1-2; 7 nucleotides agree with TRBD1. Trimming took 5 bases from V and 7 from J; bases not matched to a gene: 7. CDR1 is SGHAT and CDR2 is FQDESV in the germline V gene (reference sequence). This CDR3 contains 13 residues. The CDR3 here is CASSRDRESGYTF. In nucleotides, the CDR3 is TGTGCCAGCAGCCGTGACAGGGAGAGTGGCTACACCTTC.

On this clone: At the DNA level, this CDR3 is encoded by other sequences in the same sample as well. The V and J genes are TRBV18 and TRBJ1-2; TRBD1 aligns across 7 bases. The V and J ends lost 2 bases and 3 bases, in that order; junction bases with no gene match: 0. Germline lookup yields CDR1 KGHSH and CDR2 LQKENI. The CDR3 runs to 13 residues. The CDR3 reads CASSPTGDYGYTF. The CDR3 DNA reads as TGTGCCAGCTCACCAACAGGGGACTATGGCTACACCTTC.

The chain joins TRBV5-1 to TRBJ1-1; the D gene is possibly TRBD1 (5 bases). This CDR3 contains 15 residues. Germline CDR1 SGHRS, CDR2 YFSETQ. V lost 6 bases and J 0 bases, leaving 15 bases between the germline ends. CDR3 bases: TGCGCCAGCAAACCCCGACAGATCATGAACACTGAAGCTTTCTTT. Translating it yields CASKPRQIMNTEAFF.

This clone is a singleton in its sample. The V gene is TRBV5-3, the J gene TRBJ2-5; 10 nucleotides agree with TRBD2. TRBV5-3 is an ORF; its function is uncertain. This CDR3 contains 17 residues. V was clipped by 0 bases and J by 4 bases; unmatched bases: 9. CDR3 sequence reads: CARSLASGGHRRETQYF. The CDR3 region has the DNA TGTGCCAGAAGCTTGGCTAGCGGGGGCCACCGGCGAGAGACCCAGTACTTC.

The chain has TRBV5-4 and TRBJ1-1; D is unclear. CDR1 and CDR2 (germline): SGHNT, YYREEE (reference sequence). Trimming shortened V by 4 bases and J by 5 bases, and 15 bases separated the two germline ends. The CDR3 loop spans 14 amino acids. The CDR3 coding sequence is TGTGCCAGCAGCCCCGCTAGTACATGGACTGAAGCTTTCTTT. The encoded protein is CASSPASTWTEAFF.

J is TRBJ1-1 and V is TRBV25-1; D is unclear. V was trimmed by 5 bases and J by 1 base, leaving 8 bases between them. Germline V CDR1 and CDR2: MGHDK, SYGVNS. The CDR3 runs to 13 residues. DNA for the CDR3: TGTGCCAGCAGTCTCTTCTGGAACACTGAAGCTTTCTTT. Residues: CASSLFWNTEAFF.

This chain uses TRBV15 with TRBJ1-3; D is ambiguous. The germline V gene has CDR1 LNHNV and CDR2 YYDKDF (reference sequence). Trimming removed 0 bases from V and 4 bases from J, with 7 bases in between. This CDR3 region has 14 residues. CDR3 nucleotides: TGTGCCACCAGCAGAGATCGGGAGGGAAACACCATATATTTT. Protein sequence: CATSRDREGNTIYF.

The chain recombines TRBV5-1 with TRBJ2-1; 10 bases fit TRBD2. The germline V gene has CDR1 SGHRS and CDR2 YFSETQ. The CDR3 is made up of 17 amino acids. The V and J ends lost 0 bases and 3 bases, in that order; junction bases with no gene match: 6. In nucleotides, the CDR3 is TGCGCCAGCAGCTTGGTCGGACTAGCGGTTTTCTACAATGAGCAGTTCTTC. It encodes CASSLVGLAVFYNEQFF.

This clone occurred a few times. V usage is TRBV5-8 and J usage is TRBJ2-1; D gene ambiguous. V was shortened by 0 bases and J by 5 bases, with 6 bases between the two germline ends. Looked up from germline, CDR1 is SGHTS and CDR2 is YDEGEE. This CDR3 is built from 13 residues. CDR3 sequence reads: CASSLGPNNEQFF. CDR3 nucleotide sequence: TGTGCCAGCAGCTTGGGTCCCAACAATGAGCAGTTCTTC.

This chain joins TRBV5-1 and TRBJ2-1; D possibly corresponds to TRBD2 (6 bases). The germline V gene has CDR1 SGHRS and CDR2 YFSETQ. This CDR3 spans 14 amino acids. Deletions cut 7 bases from V and 4 bases from J, with 15 bases between. The CDR3 DNA is TGCGCCAGCGGGGATGTGGGGGGTTACAATGAGCAGTTCTTC. Translation gives CASGDVGGYNEQFF.

This chain links TRBV5-6 with TRBJ2-7; 7 bases are a match to TRBD2. Germline lookup yields CDR1 SGHDT and CDR2 YYEEEE. The CDR3 totals 14 residues. V gave up 1 base and J gave up 4 bases; unmatched junction bases: 5. The CDR3 DNA is TGTGCCAGCAGCTTGATATCGGGGGGTTACGAGCAGTACTTC. Protein product: CASSLISGGYEQYF. Using reference TRBV5-6 and TRBJ2-7 for the parts outside the CDR3, the full variable domain is DAGVTQSPTHLIKTRGQQVTLRCSPKSGHDTVSWYQQALGQGPQFIFQYYEEEERQRGNFPDRFSGHQFPNYSSELNVNALLLGDSALYLCASSLISGGYEQYFGPGTRLTVT.

The gene calls are TRBV18 and TRBJ1-2; the match to TRBD1 covers 7 bases. This CDR3 is built from 13 residues. From germline, CDR1 is KGHSH and CDR2 LQKENI. J lost 5 bases, V lost 8 bases, and 8 bases had no gene match. The DNA of the CDR3 is TGTGCCAGCACCGACAGGGTTGGATATGGCTACACCTTC. Its translation: CASTDRVGYGYTF.

V gene TRBV7-2 combines with J gene TRBJ2-7, with 9 nucleotides matching TRBD2. Trimming cost V 2 bases and J 4 bases; bases outside gene matches: 3. Germline loops: CDR1 SGHTA, CDR2 FQGNSA. CDR3 length: 14 amino acids. The CDR3 nucleotides are TGTGCCAGCAGCTTACGGCGGGGGGGGTACGAGCAGTACTTC. It is translated as CASSLRRGGYEQYF.